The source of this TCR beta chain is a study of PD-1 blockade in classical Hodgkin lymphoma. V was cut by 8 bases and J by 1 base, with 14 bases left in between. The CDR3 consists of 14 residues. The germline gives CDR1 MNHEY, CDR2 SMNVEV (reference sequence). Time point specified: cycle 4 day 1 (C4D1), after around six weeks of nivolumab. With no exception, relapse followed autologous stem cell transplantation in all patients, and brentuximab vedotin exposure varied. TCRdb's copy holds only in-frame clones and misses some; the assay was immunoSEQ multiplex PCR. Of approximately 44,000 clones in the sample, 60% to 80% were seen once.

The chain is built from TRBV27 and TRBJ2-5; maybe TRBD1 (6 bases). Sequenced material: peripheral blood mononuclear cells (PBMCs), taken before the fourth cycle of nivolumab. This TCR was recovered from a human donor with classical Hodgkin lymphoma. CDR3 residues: CASGNRVVQETQYF. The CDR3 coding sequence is TGTGCCAGCGGAAACAGGGTGGTCCAAGAGACCCAGTACTTC.